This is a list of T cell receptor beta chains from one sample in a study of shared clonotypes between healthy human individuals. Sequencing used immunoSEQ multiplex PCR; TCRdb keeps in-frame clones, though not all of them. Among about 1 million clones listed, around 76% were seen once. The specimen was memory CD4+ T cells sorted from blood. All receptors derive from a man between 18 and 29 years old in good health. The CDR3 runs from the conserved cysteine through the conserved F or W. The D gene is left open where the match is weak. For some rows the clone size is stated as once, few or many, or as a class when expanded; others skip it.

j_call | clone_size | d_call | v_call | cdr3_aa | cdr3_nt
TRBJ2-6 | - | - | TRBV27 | CASHSYGANVLTF | TGTGCCAGCCACAGTTACGGGGCCAACGTCCTGACTTTC
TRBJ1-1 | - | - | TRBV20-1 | CSARIVVAFF | TGCAGTGCTAGAATAGTCGTAGCTTTCTTT
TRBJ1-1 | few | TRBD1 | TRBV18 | CASFPQGAGSTEAFF | TGTGCCAGCTTCCCGCAGGGGGCCGGGTCCACTGAAGCTTTCTTT
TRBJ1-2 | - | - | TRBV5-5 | CASSATWGNGGYGYTF | TGTGCCAGCAGCGCGACGTGGGGAAACGGAGGGTATGGCTACACCTTC
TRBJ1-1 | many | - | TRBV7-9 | CASSLGANTEAFF | TGTGCCAGCAGCTTAGGGGCGAACACTGAAGCTTTCTTT
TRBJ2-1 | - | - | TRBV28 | CASSFSGGRDEQFF | TGTGCCAGCAGTTTCTCGGGGGGCCGGGATGAGCAGTTCTTC
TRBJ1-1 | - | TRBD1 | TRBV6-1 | CASSETGGMNTEAFF | TGTGCCAGCAGTGAAACAGGGGGCATGAACACTGAAGCTTTCTTT
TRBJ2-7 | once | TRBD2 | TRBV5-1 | CASSVMGGSLGEQYF | TGCGCCAGCAGCGTCATGGGGGGGTCGTTAGGCGAGCAGTACTTC
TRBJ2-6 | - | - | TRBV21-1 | CASRLYGVSGANVLTF | TGTGCCAGCAGGTTATATGGCGTCTCTGGGGCCAACGTCCTGACTTTC
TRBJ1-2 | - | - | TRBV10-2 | CASSELLRRLINYGYTF | TGCGCCAGCAGTGAGCTTCTCCGCCGGCTTATTAACTATGGCTACACCTTC
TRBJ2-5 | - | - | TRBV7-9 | CASSLIVGRPETQYF | TGTGCCAGCAGCTTAATAGTGGGGAGACCAGAGACCCAGTACTTC
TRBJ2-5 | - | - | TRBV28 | CASSFNGQGEDF | TGTGCCAGCAGTTTTAATGGGCAGGGTGAGGACTTC
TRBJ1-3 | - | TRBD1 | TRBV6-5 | CASSYSTGGWNTIYF | TGTGCCAGCAGTTACTCGACAGGGGGATGGAACACCATATATTTT
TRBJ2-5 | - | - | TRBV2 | CASSESTVKETQYF | TGTGCCAGCAGTGAATCGACAGTAAAAGAGACCCAGTACTTC
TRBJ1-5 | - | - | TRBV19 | CASRGLTHSNQPQHF | TGTGCAAGCAGAGGACTTACCCATAGCAATCAGCCCCAGCATTTT
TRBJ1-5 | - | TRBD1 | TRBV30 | CAWSATGGFSNQPQHF | TGTGCCTGGAGTGCCACAGGGGGTTTTAGCAATCAGCCCCAGCATTTT
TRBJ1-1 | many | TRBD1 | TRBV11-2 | CASSSTGSNTEAFF | TGTGCCAGCAGCTCGACAGGGTCGAACACTGAAGCTTTCTTT
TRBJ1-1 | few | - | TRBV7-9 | CASSSQGEAFF | TGTGCCAGCAGCTCCCAGGGTGAAGCTTTCTTT
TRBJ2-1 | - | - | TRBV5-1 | CASSSGASSYNEQFF | TGCGCCAGCAGTTCCGGGGCTAGCTCCTACAATGAGCAGTTCTTC
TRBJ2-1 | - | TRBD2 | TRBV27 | CASSLSPRTSGRSYNEQFF | TGTGCCAGCAGTTTATCGCCTCGGACTAGCGGGAGGTCCTACAATGAGCAGTTCTTC
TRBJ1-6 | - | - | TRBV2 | CASRGGSSYNSPLHF | TGTGCCAGCAGAGGGGGGAGCTCCTATAATTCACCCCTCCACTTT
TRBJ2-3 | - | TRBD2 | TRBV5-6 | CASSRGLALRDTQYF | TGTGCCAGCAGCCGGGGACTAGCGTTGAGAGATACGCAGTATTTT
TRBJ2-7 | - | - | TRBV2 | CASTEDSLSYEQYF | TGTGCCAGCACCGAAGACTCGCTCTCCTACGAGCAGTACTTC
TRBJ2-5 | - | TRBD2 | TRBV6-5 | CASKPGGGRSETQYF | TGTGCCAGCAAACCAGGCGGGGGGCGCAGTGAGACCCAGTACTTC
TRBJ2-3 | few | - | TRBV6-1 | CASSEGLARGDTQYF | TGTGCCAGCAGTGAAGGCCTAGCACGAGGGGATACGCAGTATTTT
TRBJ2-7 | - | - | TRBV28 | CASSSRISYEQYF | TGTGCCAGCAGTTCCCGGATCTCCTACGAGCAGTACTTC
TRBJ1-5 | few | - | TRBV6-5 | CASSSDRGGQPQHF | TGTGCCAGCAGCAGCGACCGGGGGGGACAGCCCCAGCATTTT
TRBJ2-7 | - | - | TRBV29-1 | CSVGQARYEQYF | TGCAGCGTTGGACAGGCGCGCTACGAGCAGTACTTC
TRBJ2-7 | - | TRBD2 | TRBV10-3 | CAISESVGGGAHEQYF | TGTGCCATCAGTGAGTCGGTTGGCGGGGGGGCCCACGAGCAGTACTTC
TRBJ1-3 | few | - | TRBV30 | CACAFTGGNTIYF | TGTGCCTGTGCCTTTACCGGAGGAAACACCATATATTTT
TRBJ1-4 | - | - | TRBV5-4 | CASRFVGEGNEKLFF | TGTGCCAGCAGATTTGTCGGGGAAGGTAATGAAAAACTGTTTTTT
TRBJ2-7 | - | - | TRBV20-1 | CSVLGVNEQYF | TGCAGTGTGTTAGGGGTTAACGAGCAGTACTTC
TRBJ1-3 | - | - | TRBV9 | CASSHTGAGNTIYF | TGTGCCAGCAGCCACACTGGCGCTGGAAACACCATATATTTT
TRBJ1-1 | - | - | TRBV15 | CATSRGRRNTEAFF | TGTGCCACCAGCAGAGGGAGGAGGAACACTGAAGCTTTCTTT
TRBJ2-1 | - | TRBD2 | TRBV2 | CASTSSGRANEQFF | TGTGCCAGCACGTCTAGCGGGAGGGCCAATGAGCAGTTCTTC
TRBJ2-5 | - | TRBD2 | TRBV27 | CASSSRTSGQETQYF | TGTGCCAGCAGTTCCCGGACTAGCGGGCAAGAGACCCAGTACTTC
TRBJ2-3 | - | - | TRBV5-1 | CASSLGQGSADTQYF | TGCGCCAGCAGCTTGGGGCAGGGGTCCGCAGATACGCAGTATTTT
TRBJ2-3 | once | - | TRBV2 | CASMNRAGSDTQYF | TGTGCCAGCATGAATAGGGCAGGGTCAGATACGCAGTATTTT
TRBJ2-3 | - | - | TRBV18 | CASSPFGGAPGGTDTQYF | TGTGCCAGCTCACCATTTGGGGGAGCTCCCGGGGGCACAGATACGCAGTATTTT
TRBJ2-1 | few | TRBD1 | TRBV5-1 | CASSLNRGDEQFF | TGCGCCAGCAGCTTAAACAGGGGTGATGAGCAGTTCTTC
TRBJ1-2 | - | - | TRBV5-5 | CASSISTGRAGGYTF | TGTGCCAGCAGCATATCGACAGGCCGAGCGGGTGGCTACACCTTC
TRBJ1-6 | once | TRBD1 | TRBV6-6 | CASSFTGQDNSPLHF | TGTGCCAGCAGTTTCACGGGACAGGATAATTCACCCCTCCACTTT
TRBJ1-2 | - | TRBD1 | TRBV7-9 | CASSRWDRGTGGYTF | TGTGCCAGCAGCCGATGGGACAGGGGAACCGGTGGCTACACCTTC
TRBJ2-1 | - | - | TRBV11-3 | CASSPLGGETYTNEQFF | TGTGCCAGCAGCCCGTTGGGGGGTGAGACGTATACAAATGAGCAGTTCTTC
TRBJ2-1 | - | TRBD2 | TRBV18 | CASSPPTGGSDSYNEQFF | TGTGCCAGCTCACCACCAACCGGGGGGTCTGACTCCTACAATGAGCAGTTCTTC
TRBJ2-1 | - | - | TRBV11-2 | CASRRQPVHNEQFF | TGTGCCAGCAGACGCCAACCGGTCCACAATGAGCAGTTCTTC
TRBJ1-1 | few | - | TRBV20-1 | CSADEAFF | TGCAGTGCTGATGAAGCTTTCTTT
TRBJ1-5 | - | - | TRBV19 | CATAVGDNQPQHF | TGTGCCACTGCCGTAGGGGACAATCAGCCCCAGCATTTT
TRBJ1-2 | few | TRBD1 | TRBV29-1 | CSVDSTGGAGYTF | TGCAGCGTTGACTCGACAGGGGGCGCTGGCTACACCTTC
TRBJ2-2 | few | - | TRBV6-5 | CASSYTTGELFF | TGTGCCAGCAGTTATACGACCGGGGAGCTGTTTTTT
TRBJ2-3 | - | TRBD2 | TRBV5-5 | CASSKGLAGGQDTQYF | TGTGCCAGCAGCAAGGGACTAGCGGGGGGACAGGATACGCAGTATTTT
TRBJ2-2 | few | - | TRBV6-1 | CASREGVNTGELFF | TGTGCCAGCAGGGAGGGGGTGAACACCGGGGAGCTGTTTTTT
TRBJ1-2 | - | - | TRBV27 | CASSSWGQNYGYTF | TGTGCCAGCAGTTCCTGGGGCCAAAACTATGGCTACACCTTC
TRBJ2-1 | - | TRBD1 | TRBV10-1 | CASSFGTGGYEQFF | TGCGCCAGCAGTTTCGGGACAGGGGGGTATGAGCAGTTCTTC
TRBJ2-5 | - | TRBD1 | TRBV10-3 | CAISAATGGRETQYF | TGTGCCATCAGTGCAGCCACAGGGGGCAGAGAGACCCAGTACTTC
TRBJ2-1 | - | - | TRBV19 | CASSISVLAPDNEQFF | TGTGCCAGTAGTATTTCTGTCCTAGCCCCGGACAATGAGCAGTTCTTC
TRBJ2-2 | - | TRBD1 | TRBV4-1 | CASSPTGGIVTGELFF | TGCGCCAGCAGCCCGACAGGGGGCATCGTCACCGGGGAGCTGTTTTTT
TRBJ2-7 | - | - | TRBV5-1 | CASSLEGQQYF | TGCGCCAGCAGCTTGGAGGGGCAGCAGTACTTC